The 11 T cell receptor beta chains below all came from one sample that was sequenced in a study of blood T cell repertoires in COVID-19. The data were produced by immunoSEQ multiplex PCR, yet TCRdb's version contains in-frame clones alone and is incomplete. The sample lists about 99,000 clones; about 85% were seen once. The sequencing input was peripheral blood. The receptors were gathered from a man over 45 in a cohort sampled during active COVID-19.

The gene calls are TRBV4-3 and TRBJ2-7; TRBD1 might be the D (6 bases). V lost 0 bases and J lost 6, with 12 bases in between. The CDR3 has 14 amino acids. Germline loops: CDR1 LGHNA, CDR2 YSLEER. The CDR3 DNA follows: TGCGCCAGCAGCCAAGATTACAGGGTCAGCGAGCAGTACTTC. As protein: CASSQDYRVSEQYF.

V is TRBV9 and J is TRBJ2-1; TRBD2 matches 16 bases. Germline V CDR1 and CDR2: SGDLS, YYNGEE. There are 16 residues in the CDR3. Losses at the gene ends were 2 bases for V and 4 bases for J; bases not matched to a gene: 0. CDR3 bases: TGTGCCAGCAGCGTGGGACTAGCGGGGGGGTACAATGAGCAGTTCTTC. Amino acid sequence: CASSVGLAGGYNEQFF.

The chain employs TRBV14 and TRBJ1-6, with a weak D call TRBD1 (5 bases). The CDR3 has 14 residues. Per germline, CDR1 SGHDN and CDR2 FVKESK. V lost 3 bases and J lost 13, with 16 bases in between. CDR3 sequence: CASSHPQGRVPLHF. The CDR3 DNA follows: TGTGCCAGCAGCCACCCCCAGGGCCGGGTCCCCCTCCACTTT.

This clone ranks as medium-sized. The rearrangement uses TRBV24-1 and TRBJ2-6; tentative D call: TRBD1 (6 bases). Trimming shortened V by 3 bases and J by 0 bases, and 11 bases separated the two germline ends. There are 17 residues in the CDR3. The germline V gene has CDR1 KGHDR and CDR2 SFDVKD. As DNA, the CDR3 is TGTGCCACCAGTGATACGGACAGTTTCTCTGGGGCCAACGTCCTGACTTTC. Translating it yields CATSDTDSFSGANVLTF.

In its sample, this clone was seen a few times. This sequence joins TRBV12-5 and TRBJ1-5, with D possibly matching TRBD1 (5 bases). Germline V CDR1 and CDR2: LGHNT, FRNRAP. This CDR3 is 13 amino acids long. Between the trimmed V and J ends, which lost 3 bases and 7 bases, there was a span of 10 bases. CDR3 bases: TGTGCTAGTGGTTTAGGGGAACGGCAGCCCCAGCATTTT. Translation: CASGLGERQPQHF. Supplemented by reference TRBV12-5 and TRBJ1-5, the full variable domain reads DARVTQTPRHKVTEMGQEVTMRCQPILGHNTVFWYRQTMMQGLELLAYFRNRAPLDDSGMPKDRFSAEMPDATLATLKIQPSEPRDSAVYFCASGLGERQPQHFGDGTRLSIL.

The gene calls are TRBV7-3 and TRBJ2-5, with TRBD2 matching over 11 bases. The CDR3 has 16 residues. The J segment lost 5 bases and the V segment lost 5 bases, leaving 10 bases of the junction unmatched. Per the germline V gene, CDR1 is SGHTA and CDR2 is FQGTGA. The CDR3 DNA sequence: TGTGCCAGCAGCCCCCGTAGCGGGGGGGCCCCGGAGACCCAGTACTTC. This translates into CASSPRSGGAPETQYF. The variable domain in full, completed from reference TRBV7-3 and TRBJ2-5, reads GAGVSQTPSNKVTEKGKYVELRCDPISGHTALYWYRQSLGQGPEFLIYFQGTGAADDSGLPNDRFFAVRPEGSVSTLKIQRTERGDSAVYLCASSPRSGGAPETQYFGPGTRLLVL.

V gene TRBV7-9 combines with J gene TRBJ2-1; D not resolved. Trimming shortened V by 9 bases and J by 0 bases, and 15 bases separated the two germline ends. This CDR3 is built from 15 residues. Germline V gives CDR1 SEHNR, CDR2 FQNEAQ (reference sequence). DNA of the CDR3: TGTGCCAGTCGTAGTGATCCAGGCTCCTACAATGAGCAGTTCTTC. Amino acid sequence: CASRSDPGSYNEQFF.

The V call is TRBV6-2 or TRBV6-3, the J call TRBJ2-3, with 12 bases aligning to TRBD1. The CDR3 totals 18 residues. Trimming at V came to 6 bases and at J to 0 bases, leaving 10 bases not matched to a gene. Germline values: CDR1 MNHEY, CDR2 SVGEGT. CDR3 coding DNA: TGTGCCAGCAGCGACCGGGACAGGGGGCTGCTAAGCACAGATACGCAGTATTTT. Protein: CASSDRDRGLLSTDTQYF.

The chain carries TRBV5-5 and TRBJ1-6; a weak D match, TRBD1 (6 bases). Trimming removed 1 base from V and 4 bases from J, with 12 bases in between. This CDR3 is 16 amino acids long. Germline values: CDR1 SGHKS, CDR2 YYEKEE (reference sequence). CDR3 in DNA: TGTGCCAGCAGCTTGATTACCGGGACATATAATTCACCCCTCCACTTT. Its protein product is CASSLITGTYNSPLHF. Variable domain in full (rest from reference TRBV5-5 and TRBJ1-6): DAGVTQSPTHLIKTRGQQVTLRCSPISGHKSVSWYQQVLGQGPQFIFQYYEKEERGRGNFPDRFSARQFPNYSSELNVNALLLGDSALYLCASSLITGTYNSPLHFGNGTRLTVT.

The V call is TRBV2, the J call TRBJ2-7; 8 nucleotides agree with TRBD2. The CDR3 has 14 residues. The junction had 11 bases not matched to a gene; V was cut back by 7 bases and J by 6 bases. Germline V CDR1 and CDR2: SNHLY, FYNNEI. The CDR3 sequence is CASNVRRGEVEQYV. The CDR3 coding sequence is TGTGCCAGCAACGTCAGGCGGGGGGAGGTCGAGCAGTACGTC.

The chain employs TRBV7-2 and TRBJ2-1; the D is unclear. This CDR3 comprises 13 residues. Germline V gene data show CDR1 as SGHTA and CDR2 as FQGNSA. The germline V and J ends were trimmed by 2 bases and 4 bases, with 6 bases remaining between them. The CDR3 is CASSLTVYNEQFF. DNA of the CDR3: TGTGCCAGCAGCTTAACTGTTTACAATGAGCAGTTCTTC.